This entry concerns a single T cell receptor beta chain. This entry comes from a study of control samples from healthy donors and cancer patients. The CDR3 consists of 13 residues. With 5 bases removed from V and 4 bases from J, the gap between germline ends came to 12 bases. The V gene's germline CDR1 is SGDLS and CDR2 YYNGEE. The data were produced by immunoSEQ multiplex PCR, yet TCRdb's version contains in-frame clones alone and is incomplete. The repertoire holds 150,000 to 200,000 clones, with roughly nine tenths as singletons. The chain combines TRBV9 with TRBJ1-1, with D perhaps TRBD1 (5 bases). Sequenced material: blood. This clonotype originated in a man younger than 45 in good health. The CDR3 DNA reads TGTGCCAGCAGTCTGGGGGGGGGCACTGAAGCTTTCTTT. Translated, it gives CASSLGGGTEAFF.